The 29 T cell receptor beta chains presented below share a single source sample, sequenced in a study of blood T cell repertoires in COVID-19. Only in-frame clones appear in the TCRdb table, and some are missing; sequencing was by immunoSEQ multiplex PCR. Of fewer than 350,000 clones listed, 90% are singletons. Sequencing was done on a sample of peripheral blood. The receptors were sampled from a woman aged 25 to 39 with COVID-19, enrolled during active disease.

The genes are TRBV3-1 (or the pseudogene TRBV3-2) and TRBJ2-5; D is possibly TRBD2 (6 bases). Germline V gene lookup returns CDR1 LGHDT and CDR2 YNNKEL (reference sequence). V was pared by 0 bases and J by 5 bases, with 13 bases between. There are 15 residues in the CDR3. This chain's CDR3 is CASSQEGGVSETQYF. The CDR3 nucleotides read TGTGCCAGCAGCCAAGAAGGCGGGGTGAGCGAGACCCAGTACTTC.

The chain is built from TRBV5-1 and TRBJ2-1; TRBD2 agrees at 9 bases. Germline CDR1 is SGHRS and CDR2 is YFSETQ. The CDR3 is 16 amino acids. The V gene end was trimmed by 4 bases and the J gene end by 6 bases; junction bases not matched to a gene: 11. The CDR3 region is CASSPGFGGRVNEQFF. The DNA for the CDR3 is TGCGCCAGCAGCCCGGGGTTTGGCGGGAGGGTCAATGAGCAGTTCTTC.

The chain has TRBV2 and TRBJ2-5, with D possibly matching TRBD1 (9 bases). The V end was cut by 6 bases, the J end by 6 bases, with 29 bases between. Germline-derived CDR1 and CDR2 are SNHLY and FYNNEI. CDR3 length: 18 amino acids. CDR3 protein: CASRPGQGRGGSWKTQYF. CDR3 sequence (DNA): TGTGCCAGCAGGCCGGGACAGGGACGGGGGGGAAGTTGGAAGACCCAGTACTTC.

This clone occurred once. This chain uses TRBV5-1 with TRBJ2-5; D is perhaps TRBD1 (6 bases). Germline CDR1 is SGHRS and CDR2 is YFSETQ. The CDR3 length is 15 residues. V was trimmed by 5 bases and J by 1 base, leaving 15 bases between them. CDR3 bases: TGCGCCAGCAGGGCAGGGGCTGGACCCCAAGAGACCCAGTACTTC. Encoded protein: CASRAGAGPQETQYF.

This chain links TRBV5-1 with TRBJ1-6; 9 nucleotides align to TRBD1. Germline assignment: CDR1 SGHRS and CDR2 YFSETQ. Germline trimming cut 0 bases from V and 7 bases from J; bases unmatched to any gene: 5. This CDR3 region has 16 residues. The CDR3 loop reads CASSLGTGEWNSPLHF. As DNA, the CDR3 is TGCGCCAGCAGCTTGGGGACAGGGGAGTGGAATTCACCCCTCCACTTT.

V gene TRBV28 combines with J gene TRBJ1-1; the match to TRBD1 covers 8 bases. The junction had 4 bases not matched to a gene; V was cut back by 8 bases and J by 2 bases. CDR3 length: 13 amino acids. In germline, CDR1 is MDHEN, CDR2 SYDVKM. The CDR3 loop is CASETGANTEAFF. CDR3 coding DNA: TGTGCCAGCGAGACAGGGGCTAACACTGAAGCTTTCTTT.

The chain recombines TRBV4-2 with TRBJ1-1; 10 bases are a match to TRBD1. J was trimmed by 7 bases and V by 3 bases; bases with no gene match: 8. Germline V CDR1 and CDR2: LGHNA, YNFKEQ. CDR3 length: 15 amino acids. This CDR3 is CASSHLGTGAGEAFF. CDR3 sequence (DNA): TGTGCCAGCAGCCACCTCGGGACAGGGGCAGGTGAAGCTTTCTTT.

Here the CDR3 reads CATSAPGLAGTYEQYF. CDR3 sequence (DNA): TGTGCCACCAGTGCTCCGGGACTAGCGGGAACCTACGAGCAGTACTTC. The chain recombines TRBV24-1 with TRBJ2-7; the match to TRBD2 covers 13 bases. The CDR3 consists of 16 residues. V lost 5 bases to trimming and J lost 2 bases; unmatched junction nucleotides: 5. The germline gives CDR1 KGHDR, CDR2 SFDVKD.

The chain couples TRBV9 to TRBJ2-1; no clear D. Trimming cost V 0 bases and J 9 bases, with 16 bases left between them. Germline CDR1 is SGDLS and CDR2 is YYNGEE. This CDR3 comprises 15 residues. CDR3 protein: CASSVAVRRSGEQFF. In DNA form, the CDR3 reads TGTGCCAGCAGCGTAGCGGTCCGTCGTTCGGGTGAGCAGTTCTTC.

A few counts support this clone. This chain connects TRBV27 to TRBJ1-5; D call uncertain. Germline CDR1 is MNHEY and CDR2 is SMNVEV (reference sequence). The CDR3 has 14 residues. With 3 bases removed from V and 1 base from J, the gap between germline ends came to 7 bases. The chain's CDR3 is CASSFGGSNQPQHF. The CDR3 DNA sequence: TGTGCCAGCAGTTTTGGAGGGAGCAATCAGCCCCAGCATTTT.

The J gene is TRBJ2-1, the V gene TRBV5-4; 9 bases line up with TRBD1. This CDR3 has 15 amino acids. V shed 4 bases and J 1 base; nucleotides not matched to a gene: 3. Per the germline V gene, CDR1 is SGHNT and CDR2 is YYREEE (reference sequence). The CDR3 region is CASSQTGGSYNEQFF. The CDR3 DNA reads as TGTGCCAGCAGCCAGACAGGGGGATCCTACAATGAGCAGTTCTTC.

This chain joins TRBV28 and TRBJ2-7, with 8 nucleotides matching TRBD2. With V trimmed by 5 bases and J by 2 bases, 5 bases remained unmatched. Germline assignment: CDR1 MDHEN and CDR2 SYDVKM. The CDR3 covers 14 residues. CDR3 sequence reads: CASSPLLAAYEQYF. The CDR3 DNA reads as TGTGCCAGCAGTCCGTTACTAGCGGCCTACGAGCAGTACTTC.

V is TRBV5-6 and J is TRBJ1-3, with D tentatively TRBD1 (5 bases). Trimming cost V 2 bases and J 0 bases, with 12 bases left between them. The germline V gene has CDR1 SGHDT and CDR2 YYEEEE. The CDR3 is 16 residues long. This CDR3 is CASSLRGTVSGNTIYF. The CDR3 DNA reads as TGTGCCAGCAGCTTAAGAGGGACTGTCTCTGGAAACACCATATATTTT.

V usage is TRBV28 and J usage is TRBJ2-2, with D maybe TRBD2 (5 bases). The CDR3 covers 13 residues. Germline-derived CDR1 and CDR2 are MDHEN and SYDVKM. The V and J ends lost 2 bases and 7 bases respectively, with 8 bases between them. CDR3 residues: CASSLTGNGELFF. The CDR3, as DNA: TGTGCCAGCAGTTTAACGGGGAACGGGGAGCTGTTTTTT. Full variable domain (missing parts from reference TRBV28 and TRBJ2-2): DVKVTQSSRYLVKRTGEKVFLECVQDMDHENMFWYRQDPGLGLRLIYFSYDVKMKEKGDIPEGYSVSREKKERFSLILESASTNQTSMYLCASSLTGNGELFFGEGSRLTVL.

J is TRBJ2-7 and V is TRBV3-1 (or the pseudogene TRBV3-2); TRBD1 matches at 10 bases. The CDR3 covers 15 residues. CDR1 and CDR2 (germline): LGHDT, YNNKEL (reference sequence). V trimming: 1 base; J trimming: 3 bases; junction bases outside the gene matches: 3. CDR3: CASSQVGDRGYEQYF. CDR3 in DNA: TGTGCCAGCAGCCAAGTAGGGGACAGGGGCTACGAGCAGTACTTC.

This chain joins TRBV4-3 and TRBJ2-2, with TRBD2 as a possible D gene (5 bases). In germline, CDR1 is LGHNA, CDR2 YSLEER. Trimming took 4 bases from V and 0 from J, leaving 12 bases between them. CDR3 length: 16 amino acids. The CDR3 nucleotides are TGCGCCAGCAGCCTAGGCGGCGGGTCGAACACCGGGGAGCTGTTTTTT. The encoded protein is CASSLGGGSNTGELFF.

The chain recombines TRBV4-3 with TRBJ2-7; 9 bases agree with TRBD1. This CDR3 comprises 15 residues. With 3 bases clipped from V and 3 bases from J, the junction kept 6 bases outside the gene matches. Germline values: CDR1 LGHNA, CDR2 YSLEER. The CDR3: CASSQRGTGIYEQYF. The DNA of the CDR3 is TGCGCCAGCAGCCAGCGCGGGACAGGGATCTACGAGCAGTACTTC.

This clone was seen more than once but under ten times. This rearrangement joins TRBV28 to TRBJ1-5, with D possibly being TRBD1 (6 bases). V was clipped by 7 bases and J by 2 bases, with 15 bases between them. Germline CDR1 reads MDHEN; CDR2 reads SYDVKM. This CDR3 comprises 15 residues. This CDR3 is CASILGAGGNQPQHF. The CDR3 nucleotides read TGTGCCAGCATCCTGGGGGCAGGGGGCAATCAGCCCCAGCATTTT.

The chain employs TRBV5-1 and TRBJ2-7; D perhaps matches TRBD2 (6 bases). This CDR3 comprises 14 residues. The V gene lost 2 bases and the J gene lost 7 bases, with 16 bases spanning the gap. Germline CDR1 is SGHRS and CDR2 is YFSETQ. CDR3 residues: CASSFREPSREQYF. DNA of the CDR3: TGCGCCAGCAGCTTCCGGGAGCCTTCTCGGGAGCAGTACTTC.

The chain employs TRBV2 and TRBJ2-1, with 7 bases fitting TRBD2. The ends lost 1 base at V and 6 bases at J; junction bases unmatched: 6. Germline-derived CDR1 and CDR2 are SNHLY and FYNNEI. There are 15 residues in the CDR3. The CDR3 DNA reads TGTGCCAGCAGTGAAGGGGCAGGGAGGGCCAATGAGCAGTTCTTC. This sequence encodes CASSEGAGRANEQFF.

The chain links TRBV28 to TRBJ2-5, with 7 bases that match TRBD2. Germline V lookup: CDR1 MDHEN, CDR2 SYDVKM. V lost 3 bases to trimming and J lost 5 bases; unmatched junction nucleotides: 6. This CDR3 is built from 14 residues. The CDR3 bases are TGTGCCAGCAGTTTTGGAGGGGAGGGTGAGACCCAGTACTTC. Amino acid sequence: CASSFGGEGETQYF.

The table lists this clone with a few counts. The chain links TRBV6-4 to TRBJ2-2, with 7 positions matching TRBD1. J was trimmed by 4 bases and V by 6 bases; bases with no gene match: 5. Per germline, CDR1 MRHNA and CDR2 SNTAGT. This CDR3 contains 14 residues. CDR3 loop: CASSTGQTTGELFF. The CDR3 nucleotides are TGTGCCAGCAGCACGGGACAGACCACCGGGGAGCTGTTTTTT.

The rearrangement links TRBV7-2 to TRBJ2-1, with 8 bases aligning to TRBD2. The CDR3 extends over 14 amino acids. V dropped 5 bases and J dropped 6; count of bases not matched to a gene: 6. Germline V CDR1 and CDR2: SGHTA, FQGNSA. CDR3 DNA sequence: TGTGCCAGCAGCGTATATAGCGGGGTCAATGAGCAGTTCTTC. Translated: CASSVYSGVNEQFF.

This chain joins TRBV6-1 and TRBJ2-2; D gene uncertain. From germline, CDR1 is MNHNS and CDR2 SASEGT. The ends were cut back, 5 bases at V and 0 bases at J, with 4 bases in the middle. The CDR3 loop spans 13 amino acids. As DNA, the CDR3 is TGTGCCAGCAGTTATACGAACACCGGGGAGCTGTTTTTT. Translation: CASSYTNTGELFF.

CDR3 in DNA: TGTGCCAGCACCGCAGCGTCCGGGGTAGGGCCCGGGGAGCTGTTTTTT. Amino acids: CASTAASGVGPGELFF. V and J are TRBV9 and TRBJ2-2, with D possibly TRBD2 on 5 matching bases. Germline CDR1 is SGDLS and CDR2 is YYNGEE. The V and J ends lost 6 bases and 6 bases respectively, with 21 bases between them. CDR3 size: 16 residues.

The chain combines TRBV5-4 with TRBJ2-1; 15 positions agree with TRBD2. The V and J ends lost 3 bases and 12 bases, in that order; junction bases with no gene match: 4. Looked up from germline, CDR1 is SGHNT and CDR2 is YYREEE (reference sequence). This CDR3 has 14 amino acids. The CDR3 protein is CASSWGGLAGGQFF. CDR3 nucleotide sequence: TGTGCCAGCAGCTGGGGGGGACTAGCGGGAGGGCAGTTCTTC. The variable domain in full, with the rest retrieved from reference TRBV5-4 and TRBJ2-1, is ETGVTQSPTHLIKTRGQQVTLRCSSQSGHNTVSWYQQALGQGPQFIFQYYREEENGRGNFPPRFSGLQFPNYSSELNVNALELDDSALYLCASSWGGLAGGQFFGPGTRLTVL.

This chain connects TRBV19 to TRBJ1-3; maybe TRBD1 (5 bases). Germline loops: CDR1 LNHDA, CDR2 SQIVND (reference sequence). Trimming left V 5 bases short and J 8 bases short, with 19 bases between. The CDR3 is 15 amino acids. Here the CDR3 DNA reads TGTGCCAGTAGTCCACGGGACTCCGTAACAGACACCATATATTTT. It specifies CASSPRDSVTDTIYF. Variable domain in full (rest from reference TRBV19 and TRBJ1-3): DGGITQSPKYLFRKEGQNVTLSCEQNLNHDAMYWYRQDPGQGLRLIYYSQIVNDFQKGDIAEGYSVSREKKESFPLTVTSAQKNPTAFYLCASSPRDSVTDTIYFGEGSWLTVV.

The chain carries TRBV28 and TRBJ1-2; D gene uncertain. Trimming pared 3 bases from V and 3 bases from J, leaving 2 bases between. The CDR3 has 11 amino acids. Germline V CDR1 and CDR2: MDHEN, SYDVKM. Written as DNA, the CDR3 is TGTGCCAGCAGTTTCGACTATGGCTACACCTTC. Protein: CASSFDYGYTF.

The count of this clone is one. V and J are TRBV6-2 or TRBV6-3 and TRBJ2-7, with D possibly TRBD2 on 5 matching bases. CDR3 length: 14 residues. V dropped 2 bases and J dropped 2 bases, with 10 bases sitting between them. The V gene's germline CDR1 is MNHEY and CDR2 SVGEGT. The CDR3 region has the DNA TGTGCCAGCAGTTACGGAGGTCCCACCTACGAGCAGTACTTC. Encoded protein: CASSYGGPTYEQYF.